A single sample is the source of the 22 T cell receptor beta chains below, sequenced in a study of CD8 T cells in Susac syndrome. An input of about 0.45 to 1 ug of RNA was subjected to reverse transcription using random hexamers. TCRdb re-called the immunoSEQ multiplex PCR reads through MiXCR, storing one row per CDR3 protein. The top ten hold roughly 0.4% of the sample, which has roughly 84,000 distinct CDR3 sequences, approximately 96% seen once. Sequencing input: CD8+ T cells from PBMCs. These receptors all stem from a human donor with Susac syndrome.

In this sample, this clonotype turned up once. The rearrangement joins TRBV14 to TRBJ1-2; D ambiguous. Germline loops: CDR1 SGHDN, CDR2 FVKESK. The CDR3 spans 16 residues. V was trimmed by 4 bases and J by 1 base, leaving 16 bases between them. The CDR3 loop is CASSPTQIRINYGYTF. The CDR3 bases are TGTGCCAGCAGCCCAACCCAAATCCGGATTAACTATGGCTACACCTTC.

The CDR3 nucleotides read TGCAGCGTTCTGACAGGGGGCGGGAGTTCCGCCGGGGAGCTGTTTTTT. Encoded protein: CSVLTGGGSSAGELFF. This chain links TRBV29-1 with TRBJ2-2; TRBD1 agrees at 10 bases. Losses at the gene ends were 5 bases for V and 6 bases for J; bases not matched to a gene: 12. The CDR3 sequence is 16 residues long. From germline, CDR1 is SQVTM and CDR2 ANQGSEA.

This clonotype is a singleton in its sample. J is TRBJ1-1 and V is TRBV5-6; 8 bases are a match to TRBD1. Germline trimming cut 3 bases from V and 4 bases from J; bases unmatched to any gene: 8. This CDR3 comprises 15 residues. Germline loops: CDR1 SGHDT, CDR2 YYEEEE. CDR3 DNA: TGTGCCAGCAGCTACAACAGGGGGAGTCGCACTGAAGCTTTCTTT. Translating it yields CASSYNRGSRTEAFF.

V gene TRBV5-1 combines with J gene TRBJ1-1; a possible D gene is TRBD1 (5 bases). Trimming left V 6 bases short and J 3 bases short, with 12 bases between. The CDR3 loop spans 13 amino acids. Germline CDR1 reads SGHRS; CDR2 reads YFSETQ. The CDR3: CASKKTGDTEAFF. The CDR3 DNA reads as TGCGCCAGCAAGAAAACAGGTGACACTGAAGCTTTCTTT.

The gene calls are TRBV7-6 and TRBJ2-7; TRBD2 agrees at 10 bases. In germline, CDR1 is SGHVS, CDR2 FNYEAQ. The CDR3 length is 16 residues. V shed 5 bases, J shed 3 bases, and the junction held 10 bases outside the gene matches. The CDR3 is CASSPGGLAGDYEQYF. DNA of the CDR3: TGTGCCAGCAGCCCAGGGGGGCTAGCGGGAGACTACGAGCAGTACTTC.

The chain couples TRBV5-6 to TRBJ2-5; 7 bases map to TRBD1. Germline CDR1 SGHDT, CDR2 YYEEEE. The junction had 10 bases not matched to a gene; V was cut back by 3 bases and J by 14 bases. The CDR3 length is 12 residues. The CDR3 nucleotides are TGTGCCAGCAGCTGGGGACAGCTCCCAAGATACTTC. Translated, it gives CASSWGQLPRYF. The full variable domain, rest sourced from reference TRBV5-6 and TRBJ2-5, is DAGVTQSPTHLIKTRGQQVTLRCSPKSGHDTVSWYQQALGQGPQFIFQYYEEEERQRGNFPDRFSGHQFPNYSSELNVNALLLGDSALYLCASSWGQLPRYFGPGTRLLVL.

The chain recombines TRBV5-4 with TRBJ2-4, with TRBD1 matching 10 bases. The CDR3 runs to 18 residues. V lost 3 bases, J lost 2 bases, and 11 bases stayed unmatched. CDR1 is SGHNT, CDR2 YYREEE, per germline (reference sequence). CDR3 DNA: TGTGCCAGCAGCTCAATTGGGACAGGGGATTTTACCAAAAACATTCAGTACTTC. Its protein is CASSSIGTGDFTKNIQYF. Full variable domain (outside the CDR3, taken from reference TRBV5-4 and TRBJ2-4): ETGVTQSPTHLIKTRGQQVTLRCSSQSGHNTVSWYQQALGQGPQFIFQYYREEENGRGNFPPRFSGLQFPNYSSELNVNALELDDSALYLCASSSIGTGDFTKNIQYFGAGTRLSVL.

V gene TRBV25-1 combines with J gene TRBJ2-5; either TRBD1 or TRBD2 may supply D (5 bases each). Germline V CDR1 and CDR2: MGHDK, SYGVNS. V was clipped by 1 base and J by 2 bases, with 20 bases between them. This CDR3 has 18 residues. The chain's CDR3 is CASSESLLGGPGQETQYF. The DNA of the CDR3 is TGTGCCAGCAGTGAATCCCTCCTTGGGGGACCGGGACAAGAGACCCAGTACTTC.

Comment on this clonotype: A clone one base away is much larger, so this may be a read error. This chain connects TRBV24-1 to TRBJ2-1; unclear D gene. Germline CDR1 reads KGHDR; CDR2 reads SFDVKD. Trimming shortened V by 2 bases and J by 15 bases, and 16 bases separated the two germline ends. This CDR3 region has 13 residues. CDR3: CATSDSDRWKLFF. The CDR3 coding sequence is TGTGCCACCAGTGATTCGGACCGGTGGAAGCTGTTCTTC.

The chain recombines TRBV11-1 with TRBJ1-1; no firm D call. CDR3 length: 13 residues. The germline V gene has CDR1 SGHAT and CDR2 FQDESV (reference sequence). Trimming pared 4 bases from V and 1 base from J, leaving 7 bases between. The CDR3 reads CASSSLRNTEAFF. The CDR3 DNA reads TGTGCCAGCAGCTCCCTGCGGAACACTGAAGCTTTCTTT.

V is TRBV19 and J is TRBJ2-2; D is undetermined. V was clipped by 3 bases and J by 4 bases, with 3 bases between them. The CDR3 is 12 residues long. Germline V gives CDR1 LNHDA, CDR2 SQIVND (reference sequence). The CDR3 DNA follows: TGTGCCAGTAGTATTACCACCGGGGAGCTGTTTTTT. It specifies CASSITTGELFF.

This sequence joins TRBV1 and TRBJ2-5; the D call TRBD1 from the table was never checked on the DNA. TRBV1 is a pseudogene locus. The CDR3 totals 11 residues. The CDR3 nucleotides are TGCACCTCCCGGATAGTATGGACCCAGTACTTC. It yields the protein CTSRIVWTQYF.

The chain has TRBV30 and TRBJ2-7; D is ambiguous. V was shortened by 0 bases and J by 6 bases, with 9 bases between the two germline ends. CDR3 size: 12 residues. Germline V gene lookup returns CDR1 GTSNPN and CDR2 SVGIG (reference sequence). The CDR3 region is CAWSVPAGEQYF. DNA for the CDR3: TGTGCCTGGAGTGTACCGGCCGGCGAGCAGTACTTC.

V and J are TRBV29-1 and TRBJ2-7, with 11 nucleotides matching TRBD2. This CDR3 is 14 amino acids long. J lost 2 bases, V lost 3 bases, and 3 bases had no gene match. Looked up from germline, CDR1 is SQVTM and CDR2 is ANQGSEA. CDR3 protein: CSVEGLAETYEQYF. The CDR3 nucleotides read TGCAGCGTTGAGGGACTAGCGGAGACCTACGAGCAGTACTTC.

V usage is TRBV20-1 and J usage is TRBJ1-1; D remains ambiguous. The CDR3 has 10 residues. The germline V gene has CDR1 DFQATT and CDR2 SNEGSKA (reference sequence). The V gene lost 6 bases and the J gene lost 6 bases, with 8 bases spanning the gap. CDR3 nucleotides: TGCAGTGCAATCGGACCTGAAGCTTTCTTT. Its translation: CSAIGPEAFF.

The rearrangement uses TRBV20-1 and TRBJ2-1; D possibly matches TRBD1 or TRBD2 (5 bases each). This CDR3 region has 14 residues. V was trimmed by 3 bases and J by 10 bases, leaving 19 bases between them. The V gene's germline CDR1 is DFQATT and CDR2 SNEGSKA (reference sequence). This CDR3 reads CSARGVIEPGEQFF. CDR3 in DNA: TGCAGTGCTAGGGGGGTCATTGAGCCCGGGGAGCAGTTCTTC.

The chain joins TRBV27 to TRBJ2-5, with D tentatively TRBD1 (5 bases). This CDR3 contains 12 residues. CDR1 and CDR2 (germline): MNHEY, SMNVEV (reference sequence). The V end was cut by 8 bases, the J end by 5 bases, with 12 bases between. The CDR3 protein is CASGQGGETQYF. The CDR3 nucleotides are TGTGCCAGCGGCCAGGGTGGGGAGACCCAGTACTTC.

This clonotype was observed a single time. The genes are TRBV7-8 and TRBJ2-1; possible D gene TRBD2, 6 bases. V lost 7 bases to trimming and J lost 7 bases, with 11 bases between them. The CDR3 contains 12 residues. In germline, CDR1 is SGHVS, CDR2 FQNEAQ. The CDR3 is CASTSGVNEQFF. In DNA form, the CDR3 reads TGTGCCAGCACCTCGGGGGTGAATGAGCAGTTCTTC.

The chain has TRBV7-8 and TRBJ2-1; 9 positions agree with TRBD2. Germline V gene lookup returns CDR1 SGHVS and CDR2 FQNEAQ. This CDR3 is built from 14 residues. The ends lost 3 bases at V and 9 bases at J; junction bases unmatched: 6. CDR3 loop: CASSFSGRTIEQFF. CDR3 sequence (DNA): TGTGCCAGCAGCTTTAGCGGGAGAACCATTGAGCAGTTCTTC.

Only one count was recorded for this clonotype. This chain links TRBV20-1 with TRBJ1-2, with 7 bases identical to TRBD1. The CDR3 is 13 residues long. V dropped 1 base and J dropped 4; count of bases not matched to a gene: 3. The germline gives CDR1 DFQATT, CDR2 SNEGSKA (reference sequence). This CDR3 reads CSARVGDSYGYTF. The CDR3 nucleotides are TGCAGTGCTAGAGTAGGGGACAGCTATGGCTACACCTTC.

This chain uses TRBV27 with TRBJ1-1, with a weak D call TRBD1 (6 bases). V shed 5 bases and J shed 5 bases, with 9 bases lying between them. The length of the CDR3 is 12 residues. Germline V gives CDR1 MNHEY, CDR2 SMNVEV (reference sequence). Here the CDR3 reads CASSNTGTEAFF. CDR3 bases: TGTGCCAGCAGTAATACAGGGACTGAAGCTTTCTTT.

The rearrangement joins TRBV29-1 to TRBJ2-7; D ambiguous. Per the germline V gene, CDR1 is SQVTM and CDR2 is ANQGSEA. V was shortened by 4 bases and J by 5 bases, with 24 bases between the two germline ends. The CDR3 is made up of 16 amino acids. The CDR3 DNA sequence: TGCAGCGTTGTTCTTCGGGTCGGTACGTACGATAACGAGCAGTACTTC. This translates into CSVVLRVGTYDNEQYF.